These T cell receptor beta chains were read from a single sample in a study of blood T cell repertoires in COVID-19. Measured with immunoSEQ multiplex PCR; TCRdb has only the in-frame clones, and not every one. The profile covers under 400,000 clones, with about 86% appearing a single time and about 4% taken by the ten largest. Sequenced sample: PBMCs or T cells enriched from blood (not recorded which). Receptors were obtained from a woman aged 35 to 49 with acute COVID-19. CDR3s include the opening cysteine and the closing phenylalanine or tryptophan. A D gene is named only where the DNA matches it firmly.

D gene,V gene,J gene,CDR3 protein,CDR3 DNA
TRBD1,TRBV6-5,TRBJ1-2,CASSTDGTGSYGYTF,TGTGCCAGCAGTACCGACGGGACAGGGTCTTATGGCTACACCTTC
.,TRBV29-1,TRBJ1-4,CSVESGRRNNEKLFF,TGCAGCGTTGAGAGTGGTCGGAGAAATAATGAAAAACTGTTTTTT
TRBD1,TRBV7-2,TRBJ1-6,CASKGQANSPLHF,TGTGCCAGCAAGGGACAGGCTAATTCACCCCTCCACTTT
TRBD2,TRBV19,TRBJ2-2,CASSMGGGRTGELFF,TGTGCCAGTAGTATGGGCGGGGGGCGAACCGGGGAGCTGTTTTTT
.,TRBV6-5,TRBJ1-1,CASILGGLDTEAFF,TGTGCCAGCATTCTGGGGGGTCTGGACACTGAAGCTTTCTTT
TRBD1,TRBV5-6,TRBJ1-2,CASSAGTEVGYTF,TGTGCCAGCAGCGCCGGGACAGAGGTTGGCTACACCTTC
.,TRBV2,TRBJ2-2,CASSVRVHTGELFF,TGTGCCAGCAGTGTCAGGGTCCACACCGGGGAGCTGTTTTTT
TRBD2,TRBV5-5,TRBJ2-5,CASSLSVSASGQETQYF,TGTGCCAGCAGCTTGTCGGTCTCGGCTAGCGGACAAGAGACCCAGTACTTC
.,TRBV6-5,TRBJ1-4,CASTTRAREKLFF,TGTGCCAGCACGACCCGCGCTAGAGAAAAACTGTTTTTT
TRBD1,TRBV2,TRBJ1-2,CASKNRGLNYGYTF,TGTGCCAGCAAAAACAGGGGGCTAAACTATGGCTACACCTTC